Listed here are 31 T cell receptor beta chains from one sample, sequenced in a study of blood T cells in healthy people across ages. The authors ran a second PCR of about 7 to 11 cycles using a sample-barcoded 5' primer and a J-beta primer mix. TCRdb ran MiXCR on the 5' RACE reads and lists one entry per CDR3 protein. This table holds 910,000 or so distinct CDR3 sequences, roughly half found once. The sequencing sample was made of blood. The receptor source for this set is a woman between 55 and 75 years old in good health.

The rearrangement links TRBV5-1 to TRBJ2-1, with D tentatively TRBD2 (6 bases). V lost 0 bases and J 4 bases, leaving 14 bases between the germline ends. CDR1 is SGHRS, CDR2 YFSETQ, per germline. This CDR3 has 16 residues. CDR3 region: CASSLEPGLFYNEQFF. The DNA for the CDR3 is TGCGCCAGCAGCTTGGAACCGGGACTGTTTTACAATGAGCAGTTCTTC.

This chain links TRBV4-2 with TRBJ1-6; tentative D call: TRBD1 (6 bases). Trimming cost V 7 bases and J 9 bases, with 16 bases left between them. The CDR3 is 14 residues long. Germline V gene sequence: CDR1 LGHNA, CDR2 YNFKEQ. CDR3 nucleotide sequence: TGTGCCAGCAATCTTAACAGGGATAGTTCACCCCTCCACTTT. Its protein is CASNLNRDSSPLHF.

The CDR3 here is CSASDLAMGTDTQYF. In DNA form, the CDR3 reads TGCAGTGCTAGCGACCTAGCAATGGGCACAGATACGCAGTATTTT. The V and J genes are TRBV20-1 and TRBJ2-3, with D maybe TRBD2 (5 bases). This CDR3 has 15 residues. Germline loops: CDR1 DFQATT, CDR2 SNEGSKA (reference sequence). V lost 3 bases to trimming and J lost 1 base, with 14 bases between them.

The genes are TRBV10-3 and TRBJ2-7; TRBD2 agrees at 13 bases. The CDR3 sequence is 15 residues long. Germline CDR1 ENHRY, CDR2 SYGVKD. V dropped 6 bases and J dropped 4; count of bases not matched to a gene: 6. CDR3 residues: CAISLRTSGSYEQYF. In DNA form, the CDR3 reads TGTGCCATCAGCCTCCGGACTAGCGGGAGTTACGAGCAGTACTTC.

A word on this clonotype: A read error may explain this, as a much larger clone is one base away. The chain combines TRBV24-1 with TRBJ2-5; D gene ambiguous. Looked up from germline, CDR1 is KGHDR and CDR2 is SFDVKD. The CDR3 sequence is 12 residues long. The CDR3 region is CATSDYQGTQYF. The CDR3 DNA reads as TGTGCCACCAGTGACTACCAAGGGACCCAGTACTTC.

The CDR3 is CASSVASGSGHEQFF. As DNA, the CDR3 is TGTGCCAGCAGCGTAGCGAGCGGGTCGGGGCATGAGCAGTTCTTC. J is TRBJ2-1 and V is TRBV9; a possible D gene is TRBD2 (6 bases). The germline gives CDR1 SGDLS, CDR2 YYNGEE. V lost 0 bases and J 8 bases, leaving 15 bases between the germline ends. The length of the CDR3 is 15 residues.

The CDR3: CASSLGDARGAYGYTF. The CDR3 DNA follows: TGTGCCAGCAGCTTAGGGGACGCCCGGGGGGCCTATGGCTACACCTTC. The V call is TRBV7-9, the J call TRBJ1-2; maybe TRBD1 (6 bases). The CDR3 covers 16 residues. The germline V gene encodes CDR1 SEHNR and CDR2 FQNEAQ (reference sequence). V lost 1 base, J lost 4 bases, and 16 bases lay in between.

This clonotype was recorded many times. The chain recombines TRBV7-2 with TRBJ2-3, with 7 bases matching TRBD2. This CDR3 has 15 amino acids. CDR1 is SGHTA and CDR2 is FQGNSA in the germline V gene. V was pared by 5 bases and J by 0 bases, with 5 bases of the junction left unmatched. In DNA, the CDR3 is TGTGCCAGCAGCACCCCAGCGGGGAGCACAGATACGCAGTATTTT. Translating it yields CASSTPAGSTDTQYF.

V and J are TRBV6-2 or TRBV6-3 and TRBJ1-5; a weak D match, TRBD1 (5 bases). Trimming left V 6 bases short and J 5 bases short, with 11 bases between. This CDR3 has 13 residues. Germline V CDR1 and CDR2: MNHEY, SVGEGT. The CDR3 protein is CASSNDRYQPQHF. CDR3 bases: TGTGCCAGCAGCAACGACAGATATCAGCCCCAGCATTTT.

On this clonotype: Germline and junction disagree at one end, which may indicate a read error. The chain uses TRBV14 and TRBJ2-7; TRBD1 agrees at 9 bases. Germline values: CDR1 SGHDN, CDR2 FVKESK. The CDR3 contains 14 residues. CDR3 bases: TGTGCCGGCAGCCCGGGACAGGGATGGTACGAGCAGTACTTC. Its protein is CAGSPGQGWYEQYF.

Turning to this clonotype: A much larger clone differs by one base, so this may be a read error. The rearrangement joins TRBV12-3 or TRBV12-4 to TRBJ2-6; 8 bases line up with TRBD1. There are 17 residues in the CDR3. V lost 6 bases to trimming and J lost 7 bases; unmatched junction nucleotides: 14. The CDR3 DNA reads TGTGCCAGCAGAGGACAGGGACAATTCTCTGTTGCCAACGTCCTGACTTTC. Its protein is CASRGQGQFSVANVLTF.

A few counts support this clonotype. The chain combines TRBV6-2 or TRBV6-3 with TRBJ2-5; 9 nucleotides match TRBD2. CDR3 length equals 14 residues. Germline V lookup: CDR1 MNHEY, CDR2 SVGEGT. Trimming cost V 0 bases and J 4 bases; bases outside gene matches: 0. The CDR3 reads CASSYSGLAETQYF. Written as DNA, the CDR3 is TGTGCCAGCAGTTACTCGGGACTAGCAGAGACCCAGTACTTC.

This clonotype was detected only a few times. The CDR3 is CASSSGAHYEQYF. The CDR3 DNA is TGTGCCAGCAGTTCGGGGGCCCACTACGAGCAGTACTTC. The J gene is TRBJ2-7, the V gene TRBV27, with D possibly called TRBD1 or TRBD2 (6 bases each). The CDR3 loop spans 13 amino acids. CDR1 is MNHEY, CDR2 SMNVEV, per germline (reference sequence). V dropped 4 bases and J dropped 3 bases, with 10 bases sitting between them.

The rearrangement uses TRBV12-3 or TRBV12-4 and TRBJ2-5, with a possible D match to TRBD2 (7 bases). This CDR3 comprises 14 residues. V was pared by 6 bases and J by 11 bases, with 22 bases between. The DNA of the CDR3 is TGTGCCAGCAGATCGACAGGCCCTGGGAGGGAGCAGTACTTC. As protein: CASRSTGPGREQYF.

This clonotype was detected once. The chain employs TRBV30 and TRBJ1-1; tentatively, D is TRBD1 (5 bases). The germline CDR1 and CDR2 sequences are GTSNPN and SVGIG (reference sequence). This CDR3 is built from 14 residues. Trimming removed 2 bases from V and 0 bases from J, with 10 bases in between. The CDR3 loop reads CAWSLGGVNTEAFF. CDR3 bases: TGTGCCTGGAGTCTGGGGGGGGTGAACACTGAAGCTTTCTTT.

This CDR3 reads CSAGTSGIDDTQYF. The CDR3, as DNA: TGCAGTGCTGGGACTAGCGGGATAGATGATACGCAGTATTTT. This sequence joins TRBV20-1 and TRBJ2-3; 13 bases map to TRBD2. This CDR3 contains 14 residues. Germline assignment: CDR1 DFQATT and CDR2 SNEGSKA (reference sequence). After removal of 5 bases from V and 6 bases from J, the junction contained 5 bases not matched to a gene.

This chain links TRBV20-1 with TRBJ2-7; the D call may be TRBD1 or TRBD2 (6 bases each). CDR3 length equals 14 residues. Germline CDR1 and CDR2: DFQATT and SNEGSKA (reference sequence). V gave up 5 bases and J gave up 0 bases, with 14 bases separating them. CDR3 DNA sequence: TGCAGTGCTTGGGGGCGGGGCACCTCCTACGAGCAGTACTTC. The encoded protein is CSAWGRGTSYEQYF.

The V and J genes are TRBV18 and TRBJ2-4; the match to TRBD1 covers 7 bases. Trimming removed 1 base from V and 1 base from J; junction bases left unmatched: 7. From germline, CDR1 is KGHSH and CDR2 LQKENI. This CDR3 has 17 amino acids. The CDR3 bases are TGTGCCAGCTCACCACTAGCTCCACAGGGGGCCAAAAACATTCAGTACTTC. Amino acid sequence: CASSPLAPQGAKNIQYF.

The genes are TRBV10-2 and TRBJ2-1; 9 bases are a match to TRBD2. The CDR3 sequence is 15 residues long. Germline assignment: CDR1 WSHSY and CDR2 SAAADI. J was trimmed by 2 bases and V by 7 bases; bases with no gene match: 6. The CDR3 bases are TGCGCCAGCACGGTAGCGGGAGCCCCCTACAATGAGCAGTTCTTC. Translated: CASTVAGAPYNEQFF.

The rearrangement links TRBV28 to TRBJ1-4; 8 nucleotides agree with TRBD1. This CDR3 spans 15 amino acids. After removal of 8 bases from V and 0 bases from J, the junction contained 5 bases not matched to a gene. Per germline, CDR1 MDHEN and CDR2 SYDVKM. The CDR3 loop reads CASVTGEATNEKLFF. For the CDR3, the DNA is TGTGCCAGCGTGACAGGGGAGGCAACTAATGAAAAACTGTTTTTT.

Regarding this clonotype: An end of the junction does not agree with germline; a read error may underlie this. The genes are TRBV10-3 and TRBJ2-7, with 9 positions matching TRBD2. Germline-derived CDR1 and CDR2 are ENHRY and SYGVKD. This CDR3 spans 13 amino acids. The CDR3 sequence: CAIKLAGSYGQYF. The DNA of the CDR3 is TGTGCCATCAAACTAGCGGGTTCCTACGGGCAGTACTTC.

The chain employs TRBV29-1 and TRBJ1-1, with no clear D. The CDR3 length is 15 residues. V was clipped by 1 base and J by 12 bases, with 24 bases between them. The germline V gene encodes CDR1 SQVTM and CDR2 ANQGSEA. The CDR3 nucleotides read TGCAGCGTTGAAGGAGGACGTGCCATAGAGGTCGGGACTTTCTTT. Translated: CSVEGGRAIEVGTFF.

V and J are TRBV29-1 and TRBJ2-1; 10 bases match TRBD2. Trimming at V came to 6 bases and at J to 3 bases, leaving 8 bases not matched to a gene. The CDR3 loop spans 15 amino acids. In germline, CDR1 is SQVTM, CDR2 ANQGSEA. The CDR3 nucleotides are TGCAGCGTGGACGGACTAGCGGACCTCTACAATGAGCAGTTCTTC. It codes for CSVDGLADLYNEQFF.

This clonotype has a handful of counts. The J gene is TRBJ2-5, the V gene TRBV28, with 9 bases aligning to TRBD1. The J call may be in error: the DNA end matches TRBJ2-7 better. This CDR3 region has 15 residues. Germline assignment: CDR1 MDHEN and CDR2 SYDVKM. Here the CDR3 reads CASRSAGTGKYEQYF. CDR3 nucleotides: TGTGCCAGCAGATCAGCGGGGACAGGGAAATACGAGCAGTACTTC.

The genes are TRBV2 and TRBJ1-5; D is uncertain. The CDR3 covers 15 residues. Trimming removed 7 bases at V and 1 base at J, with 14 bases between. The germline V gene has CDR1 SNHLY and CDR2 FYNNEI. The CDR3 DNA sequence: TGTGCCAGCAAAAGGAACCCGGGGAGCAATCAGCCCCAGCATTTT. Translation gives CASKRNPGSNQPQHF.

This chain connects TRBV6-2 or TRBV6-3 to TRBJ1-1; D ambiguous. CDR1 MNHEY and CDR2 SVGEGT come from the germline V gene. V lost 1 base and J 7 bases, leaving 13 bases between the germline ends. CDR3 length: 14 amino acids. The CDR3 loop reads CASSYFVTVNEAFF. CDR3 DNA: TGTGCCAGCAGTTACTTCGTGACGGTAAATGAAGCTTTCTTT.

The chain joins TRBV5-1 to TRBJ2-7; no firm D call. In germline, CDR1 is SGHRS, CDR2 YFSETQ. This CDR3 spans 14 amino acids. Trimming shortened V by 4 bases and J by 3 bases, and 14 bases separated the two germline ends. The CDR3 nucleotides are TGCGCCAGCAGCAACGAAAATACAAACTACGAGCAGTACTTC. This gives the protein CASSNENTNYEQYF.

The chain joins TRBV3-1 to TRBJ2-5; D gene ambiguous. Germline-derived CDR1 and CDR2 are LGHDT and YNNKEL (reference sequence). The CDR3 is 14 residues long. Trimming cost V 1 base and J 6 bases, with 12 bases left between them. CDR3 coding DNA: TGTGCCAGCAGCCAAGGAAACCAAAGAAAGACCCAGTACTTC. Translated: CASSQGNQRKTQYF.

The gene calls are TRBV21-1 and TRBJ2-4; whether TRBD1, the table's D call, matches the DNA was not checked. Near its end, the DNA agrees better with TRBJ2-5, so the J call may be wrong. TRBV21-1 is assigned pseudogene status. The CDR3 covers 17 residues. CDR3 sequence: CASSPVIVRQGQETQYF. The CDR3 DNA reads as TGTGCCAGCAGCCCCGTTATAGTAAGACAGGGGCAAGAGACCCAGTACTTC.

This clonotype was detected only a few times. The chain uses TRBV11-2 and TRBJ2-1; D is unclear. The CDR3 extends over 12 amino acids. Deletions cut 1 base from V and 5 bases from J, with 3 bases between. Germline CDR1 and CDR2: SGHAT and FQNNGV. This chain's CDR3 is CASSLVNNEQFF. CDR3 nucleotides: TGTGCCAGCAGCTTAGTAAACAATGAGCAGTTCTTC. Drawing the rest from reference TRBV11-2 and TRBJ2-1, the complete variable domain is EAGVAQSPRYKIIEKRQSVAFWCNPISGHATLYWYQQILGQGPKLLIQFQNNGVVDDSQLPKDRFSAERLKGVDSTLKIQPAKLEDSAVYLCASSLVNNEQFFGPGTRLTVL.

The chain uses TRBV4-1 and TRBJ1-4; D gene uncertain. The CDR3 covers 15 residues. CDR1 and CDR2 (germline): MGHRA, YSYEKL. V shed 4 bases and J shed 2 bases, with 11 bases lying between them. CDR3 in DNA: TGCGCCAGCAGCCCTTTTGGGAGTACTAATGAAAAACTGTTTTTT. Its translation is CASSPFGSTNEKLFF.